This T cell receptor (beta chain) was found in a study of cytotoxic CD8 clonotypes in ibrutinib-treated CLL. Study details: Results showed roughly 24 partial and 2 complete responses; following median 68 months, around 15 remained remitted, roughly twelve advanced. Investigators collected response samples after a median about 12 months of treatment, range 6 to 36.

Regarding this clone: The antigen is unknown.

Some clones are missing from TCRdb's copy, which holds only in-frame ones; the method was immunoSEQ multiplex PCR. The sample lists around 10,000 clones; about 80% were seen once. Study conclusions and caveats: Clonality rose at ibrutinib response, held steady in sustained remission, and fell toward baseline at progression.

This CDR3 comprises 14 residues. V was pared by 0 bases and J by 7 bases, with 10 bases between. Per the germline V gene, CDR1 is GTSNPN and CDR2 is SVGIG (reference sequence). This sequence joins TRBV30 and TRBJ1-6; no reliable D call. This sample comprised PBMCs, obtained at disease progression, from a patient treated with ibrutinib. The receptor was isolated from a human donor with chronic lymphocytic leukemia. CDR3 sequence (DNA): TGTGCCTGGAGTGTAACCCGTGGAAATTCACCCCTCCACTTT. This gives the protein CAWSVTRGNSPLHF.